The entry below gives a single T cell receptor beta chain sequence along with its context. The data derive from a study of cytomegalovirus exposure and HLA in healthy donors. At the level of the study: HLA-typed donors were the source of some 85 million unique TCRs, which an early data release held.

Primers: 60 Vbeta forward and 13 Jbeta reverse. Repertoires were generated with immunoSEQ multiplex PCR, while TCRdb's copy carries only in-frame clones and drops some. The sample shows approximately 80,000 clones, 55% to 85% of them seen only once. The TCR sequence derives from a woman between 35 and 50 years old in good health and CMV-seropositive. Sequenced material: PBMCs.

The chain's CDR3 is CAWSVPGHSTEAFF. The DNA for the CDR3 is TGTGCCTGGAGTGTACCGGGACACAGCACTGAAGCTTTCTTT. This chain links TRBV30 with TRBJ1-1; D might be TRBD1 (6 bases). The CDR3 sequence is 14 residues long. Trimming removed 0 bases from V and 4 bases from J, with 12 bases in between. CDR1 is GTSNPN and CDR2 is SVGIG in the germline V gene (reference sequence).